This T cell receptor (beta chain) comes out of a study of T cell responses to AZD1222 COVID-19 vaccine. There are 13 residues in the CDR3. V was trimmed by 3 bases and J by 10 bases, leaving 15 bases between them. Germline V gene lookup returns CDR1 MDHEN and CDR2 SYDVKM. Study conclusions and caveats: Regions left unmutated in variants are reportedly the target of nearly half of spike-specific TCRs.

The table lists this clone with a count of one. As yet, its antigen is unknown. Profiling relied on immunoSEQ multiplex PCR, and the TCRdb table lists in-frame clones only, not all of them. The data contain about 120,000 clones, about 80% of them seen just once; the ten biggest clones take up about 9.5%. Specimen: peripheral blood, collected on day 0 of AZD1222 vaccination. This clonotype originated in an adult in good health. The rearrangement links TRBV28 to TRBJ1-2; no definite D call. The CDR3 is CASSLGQNPAYTF. The DNA for the CDR3 is TGTGCCAGCAGTTTGGGCCAGAATCCGGCCTACACCTTC.